The entry that follows covers one TCR beta chain sequence. Its matching antigen is unknown. This entry belongs to a study of shared clonotypes between healthy human individuals. CD45RO-negative CD8 cells positively selected for CCR7 made up the naive population, which excluded terminally differentiated effector memory CD45RA+ cells. V dropped 8 bases and J dropped 12 bases, with 19 bases sitting between them. The CDR3 loop spans 13 amino acids. Per germline, CDR1 LNHDA and CDR2 SQIVND (reference sequence). Study findings and constraints: Represented genetic and exposure-history diversity was restricted by having few donors.

TCRdb keeps only in-frame clones here, not all; method: immunoSEQ multiplex PCR. The sample contains around 2,000,000 clones, more than 85% of which appear only once. This receptor was taken from a young man in good health. Some clones in this sample may be carry-over from other donors' samples. The V gene is TRBV19, the J gene TRBJ1-4; D perhaps matches TRBD1 (5 bases). Input material: naive CD8+ T cells from PBMCs. The CDR3 region has the DNA TGTGCCAGTGCCGGGACTACAATGAGGGAACTGTTTTTT. Its translation is CASAGTTMRELFF. The whole variable domain, filled in from reference TRBV19 and TRBJ1-4, reads DGGITQSPKYLFRKEGQNVTLSCEQNLNHDAMYWYRQDPGQGLRLIYYSQIVNDFQKGDIAEGYSVSREKKESFPLTVTSAQKNPTAFYLCASAGTTMRELFFGSGTQLSVL.